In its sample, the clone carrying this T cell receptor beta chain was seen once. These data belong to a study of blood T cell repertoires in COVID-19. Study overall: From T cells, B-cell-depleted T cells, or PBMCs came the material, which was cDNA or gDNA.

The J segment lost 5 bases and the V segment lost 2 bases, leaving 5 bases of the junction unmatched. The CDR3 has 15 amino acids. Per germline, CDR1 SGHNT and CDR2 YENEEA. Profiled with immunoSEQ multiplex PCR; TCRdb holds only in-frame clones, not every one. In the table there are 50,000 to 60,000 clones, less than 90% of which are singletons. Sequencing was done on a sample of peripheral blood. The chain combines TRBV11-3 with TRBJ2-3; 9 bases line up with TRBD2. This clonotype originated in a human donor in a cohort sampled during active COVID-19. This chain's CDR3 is CASSLFSGSGDTQYF. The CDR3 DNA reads TGTGCCAGCAGCTTATTTAGCGGGAGTGGAGATACGCAGTATTTT.